The clone carrying this T cell receptor (beta chain) was seen ten or more times. Its antigen is undetermined. Germline CDR1 MNHEY, CDR2 SVGAGI. This CDR3 spans 13 amino acids. V was trimmed by 7 bases and J by 4 bases, leaving 13 bases between them. For the second PCR, which ran for roughly 6 to 12 cycles, a sample-barcoded 5' primer and a J-beta primer mix were used. TCRdb recomputed calls from the 5' RACE reads with MiXCR, one row per CDR3 protein. The sample shows hundreds of thousands of distinct CDR3 sequences, roughly 40% of them seen only once. This entry comes from a study of blood T cells in healthy people across ages. The study's findings and limits: When set beside aged donors, long-lived donors presented more naive CD4+ cells and higher diversity. The unsorted PBMCs prevented any conclusive comparison of naive versus antigen-experienced cells. Because donor CMV status was unknown, expanded clonotype changes were possibly confounded.

This receptor was identified in a man in his late teens or twenties in good health. The sequenced sample consisted of blood. V gene TRBV6-5 combines with J gene TRBJ1-2; D remains ambiguous. CDR3 protein: CASKLVGSYGYTF. The CDR3 bases are TGTGCCAGCAAATTGGTCGGGTCCTATGGCTACACCTTC.